This T cell receptor (beta chain) was sequenced during a study of blood T cell repertoires in COVID-19. Study-wide background: PBMCs, B-cell-depleted T cells, or T cells were the source of the cDNA or gDNA that made up the material.

The assay was immunoSEQ multiplex PCR, and TCRdb's table has in-frame clones only and misses some. Of around 80,000 clones detected, around nine tenths appear once; the ten largest clones hold around 7.8%. This CDR3 is built from 16 residues. CDR1 and CDR2 (germline): LNHDA, SQIVND (reference sequence). The trim removed 3 bases at V and 2 bases at J, leaving 7 bases unmatched. Sequencing was done on a sample of peripheral blood. The source of this sequence is an elderly man with active or convalescent COVID-19. V gene TRBV19 combines with J gene TRBJ1-2; 9 nucleotides line up with TRBD1. The CDR3 nucleotides read TGTGCCAGTAGTATGAACTCCGGGACAGGGAACTATGGCTACACCTTC. It codes for CASSMNSGTGNYGYTF.